The next 5 T cell receptor beta chains were all read from a single sample in a study of T cell repertoires in cytomegalovirus infection. MiXCR, applied by TCRdb to the reads, yields one record per CDR3 protein. The sample lists hundreds of thousands of distinct CDR3 sequences; about 33% were seen once. Sample: PBMCs. These receptors all stem from a human donor in good health (CMV status not recorded). Some clones in this sample may be carry-over from other donors' samples.

The chain uses TRBV4-1 and TRBJ1-2; 8 nucleotides match TRBD1. The germline gives CDR1 MGHRA, CDR2 YSYEKL. With 1 base clipped from V and 8 bases from J, the junction kept 6 bases outside the gene matches. The CDR3 runs 14 residues. The CDR3 region has the DNA TGCGCCAGCAGCCAAGTGGCGACAGGGGACGGCTACACCTTC. It translates to CASSQVATGDGYTF.

Concerning this clonotype: A much larger clone differs by one base, so this may be a read error. V is TRBV7-8 and J is TRBJ1-2; D is unclear. Germline CDR1 reads SGHVS; CDR2 reads FQNEAQ. CDR3 size: 20 residues. The germline V and J ends were trimmed by 1 base and 5 bases, with 29 bases remaining between them. The CDR3 here is CASSLVDFPRLGPSPYGYTF. In DNA form, the CDR3 reads TGTGCCAGCAGCTTAGTGGATTTTCCCAGGCTTGGACCTTCTCCTTATGGCTACACCTTC.

This sequence joins TRBV7-2 and TRBJ2-2; D is unresolved. The V and J ends lost 5 bases and 1 base respectively, with 14 bases between them. This CDR3 is built from 16 residues. Germline values: CDR1 SGHTA, CDR2 FQGNSA. CDR3 bases: TGTGCCAGCAGCCTCCGCCGGAGCAAGAACACCGGGGAGCTGTTTTTT. Its protein is CASSLRRSKNTGELFF.

This clonotype was counted between two and nine times. This chain uses TRBV24-1 with TRBJ2-2; TRBD2 aligns across 8 bases. The CDR3 totals 17 residues. After removal of 4 bases from V and 2 bases from J, the junction contained 8 bases not matched to a gene. Germline assignment: CDR1 KGHDR and CDR2 SFDVKD. CDR3 nucleotides: TGTGCCACCAGTGACCCGATAGCGGGGAAAAACACCGGGGAGCTGTTTTTT. It encodes CATSDPIAGKNTGELFF.

As regards this clonotype: A much larger clone is a single base away; this may be a read error. CDR3 nucleotides: TGTGCCAGCAGCTCCCGTAGACAGGGAGTCAACGAGCAGTCCTTC. Protein sequence: CASSSRRQGVNEQSF. This chain links TRBV11-2 with TRBJ2-7, with TRBD1 matching over 7 bases. CDR1 and CDR2 (germline): SGHAT, FQNNGV. The CDR3 contains 15 residues.